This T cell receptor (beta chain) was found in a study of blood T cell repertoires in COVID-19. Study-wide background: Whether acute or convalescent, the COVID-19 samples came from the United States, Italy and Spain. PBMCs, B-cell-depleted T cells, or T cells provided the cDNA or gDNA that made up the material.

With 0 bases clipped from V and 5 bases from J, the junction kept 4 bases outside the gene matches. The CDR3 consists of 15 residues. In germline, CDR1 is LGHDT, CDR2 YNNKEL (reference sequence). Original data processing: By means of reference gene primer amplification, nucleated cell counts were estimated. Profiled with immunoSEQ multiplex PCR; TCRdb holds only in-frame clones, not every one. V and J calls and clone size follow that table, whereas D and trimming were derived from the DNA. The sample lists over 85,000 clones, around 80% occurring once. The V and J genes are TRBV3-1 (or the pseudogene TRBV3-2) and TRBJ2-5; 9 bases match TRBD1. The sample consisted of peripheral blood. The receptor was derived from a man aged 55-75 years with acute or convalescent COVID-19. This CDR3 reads CASSQEQGAWETQYF. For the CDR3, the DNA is TGTGCCAGCAGCCAAGAACAGGGGGCATGGGAGACCCAGTACTTC.